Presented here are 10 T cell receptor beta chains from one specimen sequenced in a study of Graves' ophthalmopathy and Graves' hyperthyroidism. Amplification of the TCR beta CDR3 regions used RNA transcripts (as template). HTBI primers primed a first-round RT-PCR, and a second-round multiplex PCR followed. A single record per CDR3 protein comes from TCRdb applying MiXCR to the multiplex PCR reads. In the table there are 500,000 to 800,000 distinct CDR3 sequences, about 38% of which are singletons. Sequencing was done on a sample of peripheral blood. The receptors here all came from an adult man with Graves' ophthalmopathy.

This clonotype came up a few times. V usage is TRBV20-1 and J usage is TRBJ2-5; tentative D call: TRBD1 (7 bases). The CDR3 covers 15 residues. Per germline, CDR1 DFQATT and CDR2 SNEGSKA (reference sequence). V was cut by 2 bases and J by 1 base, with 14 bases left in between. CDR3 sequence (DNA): TGCAGTGCTAGAAAGGGGGCGGGGCCCCAAGAGACCCAGTACTTC. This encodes CSARKGAGPQETQYF.

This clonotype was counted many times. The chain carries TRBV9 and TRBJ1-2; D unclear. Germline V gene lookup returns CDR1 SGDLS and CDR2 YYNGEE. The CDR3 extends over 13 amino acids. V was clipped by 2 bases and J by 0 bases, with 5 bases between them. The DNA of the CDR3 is TGTGCCAGCAGCGTCGAAACTAACTATGGCTACACCTTC. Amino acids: CASSVETNYGYTF.

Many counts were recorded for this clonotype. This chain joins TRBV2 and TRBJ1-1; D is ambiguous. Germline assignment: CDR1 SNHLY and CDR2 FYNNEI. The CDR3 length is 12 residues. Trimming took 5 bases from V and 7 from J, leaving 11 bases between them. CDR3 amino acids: CASSRTVSEAFF. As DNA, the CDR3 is TGTGCCAGCAGTAGAACAGTCAGTGAAGCTTTCTTT.

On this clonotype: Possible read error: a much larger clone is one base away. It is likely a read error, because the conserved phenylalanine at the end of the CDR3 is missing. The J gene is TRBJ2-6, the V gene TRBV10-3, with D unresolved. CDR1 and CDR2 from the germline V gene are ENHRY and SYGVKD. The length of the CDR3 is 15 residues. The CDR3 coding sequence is TGTGCCAGCAGTTACGCAAGCTCTGGGGCCAACGTCCTGACTCTC. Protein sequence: CASSYASSGANVLTL.

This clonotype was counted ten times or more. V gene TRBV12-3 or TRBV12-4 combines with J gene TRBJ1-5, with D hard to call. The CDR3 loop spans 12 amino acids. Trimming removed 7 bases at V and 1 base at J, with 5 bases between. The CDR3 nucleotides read TGTGCCAGCAAGCGGAGCAATCAGCCCCAGCATTTT. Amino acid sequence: CASKRSNQPQHF.

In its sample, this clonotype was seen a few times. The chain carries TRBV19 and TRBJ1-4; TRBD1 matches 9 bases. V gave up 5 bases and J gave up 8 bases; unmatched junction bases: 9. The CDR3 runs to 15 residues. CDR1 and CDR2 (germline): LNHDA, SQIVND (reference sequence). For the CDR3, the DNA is TGTGCCAGTAGTGAGCGGGGGACAGGGCGAGAAAAACTGTTTTTT. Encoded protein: CASSERGTGREKLFF.

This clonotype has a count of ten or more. This CDR3 is CASSPSSSGNTIYF. In DNA form, the CDR3 reads TGTGCCAGTAGTCCGAGTTCAAGTGGAAACACCATATATTTT. This chain links TRBV19 with TRBJ1-3, with unresolved D. The V gene lost 5 bases and the J gene lost 3 bases, with 11 bases spanning the gap. Germline V gene data show CDR1 as LNHDA and CDR2 as SQIVND (reference sequence). This CDR3 is 14 amino acids long.

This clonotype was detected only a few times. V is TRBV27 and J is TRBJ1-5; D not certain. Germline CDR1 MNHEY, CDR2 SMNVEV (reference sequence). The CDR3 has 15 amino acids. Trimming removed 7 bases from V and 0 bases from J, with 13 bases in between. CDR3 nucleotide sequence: TGTGCCAGCATGGCCGGGCTTTATAGCAATCAGCCCCAGCATTTT. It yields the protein CASMAGLYSNQPQHF.

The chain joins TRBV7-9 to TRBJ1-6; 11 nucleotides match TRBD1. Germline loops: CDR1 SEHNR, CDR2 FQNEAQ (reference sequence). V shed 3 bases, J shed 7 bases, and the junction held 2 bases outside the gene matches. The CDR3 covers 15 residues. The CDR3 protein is CASSFGQGANSPLHF. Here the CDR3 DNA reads TGTGCCAGCAGCTTTGGACAGGGGGCAAATTCACCCCTCCACTTT.

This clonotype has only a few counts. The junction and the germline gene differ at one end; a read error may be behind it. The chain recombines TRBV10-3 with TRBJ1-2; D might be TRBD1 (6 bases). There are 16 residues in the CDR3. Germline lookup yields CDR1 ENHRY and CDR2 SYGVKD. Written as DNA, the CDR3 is TGTGCCAGCAGTTACGCCCAGGGGACACTAAACTATGGCTACACCTTC. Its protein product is CASSYAQGTLNYGYTF.